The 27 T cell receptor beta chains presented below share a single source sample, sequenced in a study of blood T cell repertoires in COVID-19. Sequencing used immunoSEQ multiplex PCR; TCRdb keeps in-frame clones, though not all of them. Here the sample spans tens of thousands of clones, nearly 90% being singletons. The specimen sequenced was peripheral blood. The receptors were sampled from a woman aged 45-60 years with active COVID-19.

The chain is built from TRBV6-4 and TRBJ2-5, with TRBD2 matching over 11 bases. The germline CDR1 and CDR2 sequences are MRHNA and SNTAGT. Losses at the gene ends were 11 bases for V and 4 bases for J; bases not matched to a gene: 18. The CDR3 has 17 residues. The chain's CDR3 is CAVRSGRALGGLETQYF. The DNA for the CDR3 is TGTGCCGTTCGTAGCGGGAGGGCCTTGGGGGGGTTAGAGACCCAGTACTTC.

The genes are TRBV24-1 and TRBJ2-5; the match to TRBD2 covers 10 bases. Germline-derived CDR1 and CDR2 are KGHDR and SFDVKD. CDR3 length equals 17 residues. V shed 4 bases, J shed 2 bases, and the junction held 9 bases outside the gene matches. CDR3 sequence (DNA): TGTGCCACCAGTGAAGGACTAGCGGTAGAGCCTCAAGAGACCCAGTACTTC. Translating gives CATSEGLAVEPQETQYF.

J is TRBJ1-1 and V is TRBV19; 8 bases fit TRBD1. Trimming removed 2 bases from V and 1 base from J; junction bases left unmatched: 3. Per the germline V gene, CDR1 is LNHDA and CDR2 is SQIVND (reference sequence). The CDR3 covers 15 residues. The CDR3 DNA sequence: TGTGCCAGTAGTATACGGCAGGGGGCGAACACTGAAGCTTTCTTT. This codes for CASSIRQGANTEAFF.

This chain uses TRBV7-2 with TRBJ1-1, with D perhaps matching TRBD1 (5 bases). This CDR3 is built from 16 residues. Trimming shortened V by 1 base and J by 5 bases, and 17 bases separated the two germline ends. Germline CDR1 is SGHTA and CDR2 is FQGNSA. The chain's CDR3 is CASSLGGGMGRTEAFF. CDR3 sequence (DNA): TGTGCCAGCAGCTTAGGGGGGGGAATGGGGAGAACTGAAGCTTTCTTT.

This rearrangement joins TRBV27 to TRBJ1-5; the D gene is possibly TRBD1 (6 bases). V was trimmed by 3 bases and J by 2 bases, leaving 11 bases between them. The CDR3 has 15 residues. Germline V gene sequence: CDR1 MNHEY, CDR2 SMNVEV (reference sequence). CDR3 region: CASSFQGTGNQPQHF. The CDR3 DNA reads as TGTGCCAGCAGTTTCCAGGGGACGGGCAATCAGCCCCAGCATTTT.

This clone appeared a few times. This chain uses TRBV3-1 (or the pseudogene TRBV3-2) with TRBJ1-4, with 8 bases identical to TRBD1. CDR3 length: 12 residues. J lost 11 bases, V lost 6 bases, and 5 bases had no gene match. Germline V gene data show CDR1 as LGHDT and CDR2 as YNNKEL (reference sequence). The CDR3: CASRSTGEKLFF. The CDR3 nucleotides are TGTGCCAGCAGGTCGACAGGGGAGAAACTGTTTTTT.

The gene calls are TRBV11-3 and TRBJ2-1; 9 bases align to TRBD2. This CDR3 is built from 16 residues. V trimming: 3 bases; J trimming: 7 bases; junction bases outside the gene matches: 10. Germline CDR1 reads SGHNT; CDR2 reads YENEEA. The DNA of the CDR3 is TGTGCCAGCAGCTTCCTAGCGGGACCACCGGGGAATGAGCAGTTCTTC. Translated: CASSFLAGPPGNEQFF. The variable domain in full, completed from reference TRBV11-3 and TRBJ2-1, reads EAGVVQSPRYKIIEKKQPVAFWCNPISGHNTLYWYLQNLGQGPELLIRYENEEAVDDSQLPKDRFSAERLKGVDSTLKIQPAELGDSAVYLCASSFLAGPPGNEQFFGPGTRLTVL.

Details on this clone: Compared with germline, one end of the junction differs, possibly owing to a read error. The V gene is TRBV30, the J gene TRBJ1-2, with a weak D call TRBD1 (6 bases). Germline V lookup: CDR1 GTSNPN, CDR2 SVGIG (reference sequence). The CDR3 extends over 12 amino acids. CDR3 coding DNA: TGCCAGGGACACGGAATTGACTATGGCTACACCTTC. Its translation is CQGHGIDYGYTF. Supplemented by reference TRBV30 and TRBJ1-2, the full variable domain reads SQTIHQWPATLVQPVGSPLSLECTVEGTSNPNLYWYRQAAGRGLQLLFYSVGIGQISSEVPQNLSASRPQDRQFILSSKKLLLSDSGFYLCQGHGIDYGYTFGSGTRLTVV.

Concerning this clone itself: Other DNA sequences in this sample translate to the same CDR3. DNA of the CDR3: TGTGCCAGCAGCTTGGCAGGGGACTATGGCTACACCTTC. Translation: CASSLAGDYGYTF. The chain links TRBV5-5 to TRBJ1-2; D might be TRBD1 (6 bases). Germline V gives CDR1 SGHKS, CDR2 YYEKEE (reference sequence). Trimming stripped 0 bases from V and 3 bases from J, with 6 bases between. This CDR3 has 13 residues.

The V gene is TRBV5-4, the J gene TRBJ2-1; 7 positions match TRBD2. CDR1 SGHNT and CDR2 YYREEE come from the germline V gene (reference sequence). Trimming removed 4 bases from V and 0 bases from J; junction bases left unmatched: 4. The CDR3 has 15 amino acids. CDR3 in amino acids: CASSNGLDSYNEQFF. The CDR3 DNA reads TGTGCCAGCAGCAACGGACTAGACTCCTACAATGAGCAGTTCTTC.

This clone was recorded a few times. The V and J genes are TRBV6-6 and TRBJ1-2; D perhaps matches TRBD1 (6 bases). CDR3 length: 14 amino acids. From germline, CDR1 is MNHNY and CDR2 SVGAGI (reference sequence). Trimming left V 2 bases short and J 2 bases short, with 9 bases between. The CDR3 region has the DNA TGTGCCAGCAGTTACCTCCAGGGGAACTATGGCTACACCTTC. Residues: CASSYLQGNYGYTF.

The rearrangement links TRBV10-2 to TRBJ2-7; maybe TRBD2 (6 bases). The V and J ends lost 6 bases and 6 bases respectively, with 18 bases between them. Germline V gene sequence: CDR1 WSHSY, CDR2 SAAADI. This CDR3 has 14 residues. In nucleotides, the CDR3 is TGCGCCAGCAGGTTCGTAGCCGGGAGCGGCGAGCAGTACTTC. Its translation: CASRFVAGSGEQYF.

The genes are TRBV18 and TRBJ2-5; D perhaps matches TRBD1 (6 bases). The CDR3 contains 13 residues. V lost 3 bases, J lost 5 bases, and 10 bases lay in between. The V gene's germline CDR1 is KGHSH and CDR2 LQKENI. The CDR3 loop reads CASSPQGHETQYF. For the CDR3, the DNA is TGTGCCAGCTCACCTCAGGGGCACGAGACCCAGTACTTC.

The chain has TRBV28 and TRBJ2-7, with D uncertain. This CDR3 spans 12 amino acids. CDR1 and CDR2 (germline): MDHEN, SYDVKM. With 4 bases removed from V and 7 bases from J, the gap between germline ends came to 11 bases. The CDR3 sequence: CASSSPHGEQYF. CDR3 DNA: TGTGCCAGCAGTTCCCCACACGGGGAGCAGTACTTC.

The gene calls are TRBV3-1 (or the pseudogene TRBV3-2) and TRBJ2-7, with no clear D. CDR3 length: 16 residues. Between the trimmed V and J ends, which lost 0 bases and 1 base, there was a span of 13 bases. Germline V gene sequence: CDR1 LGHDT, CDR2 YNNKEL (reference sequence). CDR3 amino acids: CASSQETTAISYEQYF. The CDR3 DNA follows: TGTGCCAGCAGCCAAGAGACCACAGCTATTTCCTACGAGCAGTACTTC.

Here the CDR3 reads CASTLGGLAGLEQFF. DNA of the CDR3: TGTGCCAGTACCCTAGGTGGGCTAGCGGGACTTGAGCAGTTCTTC. V gene TRBV9 combines with J gene TRBJ2-1; 9 bases align to TRBD2. The CDR3 consists of 15 residues. Trimming took 8 bases from V and 9 from J; bases not matched to a gene: 15. Germline V CDR1 and CDR2: SGDLS, YYNGEE.

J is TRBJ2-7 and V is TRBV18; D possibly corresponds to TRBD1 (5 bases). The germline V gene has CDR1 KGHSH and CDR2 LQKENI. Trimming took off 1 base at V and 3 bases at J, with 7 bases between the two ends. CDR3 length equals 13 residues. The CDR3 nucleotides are TGTGCCAGCTCACCACTGCAGGGCTACGAGCAGTACTTC. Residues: CASSPLQGYEQYF.

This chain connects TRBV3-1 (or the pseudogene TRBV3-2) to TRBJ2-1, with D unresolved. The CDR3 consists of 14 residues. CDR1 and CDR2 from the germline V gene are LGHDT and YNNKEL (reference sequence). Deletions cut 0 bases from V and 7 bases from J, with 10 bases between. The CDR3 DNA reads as TGTGCCAGCAGCCAAGATCTCCGACATAATGAGCAGTTCTTC. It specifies CASSQDLRHNEQFF.

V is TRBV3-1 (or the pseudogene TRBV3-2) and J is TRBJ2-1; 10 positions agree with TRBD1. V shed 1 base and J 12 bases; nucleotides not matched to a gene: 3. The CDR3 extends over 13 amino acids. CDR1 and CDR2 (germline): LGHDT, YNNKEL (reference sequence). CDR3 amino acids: CASSQVRDRGQFF. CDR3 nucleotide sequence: TGTGCCAGCAGCCAAGTTCGGGACAGGGGGCAGTTCTTC.

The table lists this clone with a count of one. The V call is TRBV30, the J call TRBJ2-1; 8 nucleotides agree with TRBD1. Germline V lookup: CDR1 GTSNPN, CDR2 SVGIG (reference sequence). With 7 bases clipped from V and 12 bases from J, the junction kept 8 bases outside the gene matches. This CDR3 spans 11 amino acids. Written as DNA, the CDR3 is TGTGCCTCCCCATCAGGGGGCAGGCAGTTCTTC. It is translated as CASPSGGRQFF.

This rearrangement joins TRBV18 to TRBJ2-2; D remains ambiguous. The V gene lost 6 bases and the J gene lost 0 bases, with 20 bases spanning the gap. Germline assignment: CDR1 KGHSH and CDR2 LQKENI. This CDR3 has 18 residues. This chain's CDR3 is CASSPIQFSDANTGELFF. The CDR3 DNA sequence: TGTGCCAGCTCCCCTATACAGTTTTCAGATGCGAACACCGGGGAGCTGTTTTTT.

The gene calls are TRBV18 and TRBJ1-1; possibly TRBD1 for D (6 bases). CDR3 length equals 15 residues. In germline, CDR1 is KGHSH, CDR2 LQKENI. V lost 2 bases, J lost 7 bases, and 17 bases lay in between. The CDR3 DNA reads TGTGCCAGCTCACCAATCTCAGGGGCACTAGGTGAAGCTTTCTTT. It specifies CASSPISGALGEAFF.

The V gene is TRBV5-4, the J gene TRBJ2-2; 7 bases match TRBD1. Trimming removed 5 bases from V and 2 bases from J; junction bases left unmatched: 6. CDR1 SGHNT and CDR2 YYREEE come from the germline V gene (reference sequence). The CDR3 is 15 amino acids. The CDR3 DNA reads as TGTGCCAGCAGTCCCGGGACAGTAAACACCGGGGAGCTGTTTTTT. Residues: CASSPGTVNTGELFF.

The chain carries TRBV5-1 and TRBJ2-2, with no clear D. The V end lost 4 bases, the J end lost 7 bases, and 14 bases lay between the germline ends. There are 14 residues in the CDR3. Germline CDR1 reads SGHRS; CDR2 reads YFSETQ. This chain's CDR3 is CASSPKTAVGELFF. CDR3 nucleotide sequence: TGCGCCAGCAGCCCTAAAACTGCCGTCGGGGAGCTGTTTTTT.

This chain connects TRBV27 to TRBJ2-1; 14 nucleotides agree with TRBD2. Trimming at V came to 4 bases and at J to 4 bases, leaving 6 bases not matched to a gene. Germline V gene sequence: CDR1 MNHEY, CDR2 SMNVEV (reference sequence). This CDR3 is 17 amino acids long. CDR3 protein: CASSSGRLAGGYNEQFF. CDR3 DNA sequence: TGTGCCAGCAGTTCAGGCCGACTAGCGGGAGGGTACAATGAGCAGTTCTTC.

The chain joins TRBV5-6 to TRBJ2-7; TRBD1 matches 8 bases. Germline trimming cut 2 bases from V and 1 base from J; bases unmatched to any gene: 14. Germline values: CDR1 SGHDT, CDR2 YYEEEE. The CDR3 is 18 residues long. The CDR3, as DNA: TGTGCCAGCAGCTTAACAGGGGGGCCCAGGTCCAGTTCCTACGAGCAGTACTTC. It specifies CASSLTGGPRSSSYEQYF.

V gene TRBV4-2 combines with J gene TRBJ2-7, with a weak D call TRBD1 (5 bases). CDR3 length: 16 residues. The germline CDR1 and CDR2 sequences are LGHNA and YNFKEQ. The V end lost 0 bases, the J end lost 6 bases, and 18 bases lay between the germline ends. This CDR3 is CASSQEGQAENPEQYF. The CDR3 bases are TGTGCCAGCAGCCAAGAGGGGCAGGCAGAAAACCCCGAGCAGTACTTC.